Presented here are 7 T cell receptor beta chains from one specimen sequenced in a study of T cell repertoires in cytomegalovirus infection. TCRdb used MiXCR to reprocess the reads, holding one entry per CDR3 protein. Here the sample spans about 100,000 distinct CDR3 sequences, about 22% being singletons. The sequenced sample was CD8+ T cells from PBMCs. These receptors came from a human donor in good health (CMV status not recorded). Some clones in this sample may be carry-over from other donors' samples.

This clonotype was detected a few times. This sequence joins TRBV5-6 and TRBJ1-1; D remains ambiguous. CDR3 length: 14 residues. V lost 0 bases, J lost 5 bases, and 11 bases lay in between. Germline V gene data show CDR1 as SGHDT and CDR2 as YYEEEE. DNA of the CDR3: TGTGCCAGCAGCTTGGCGGGGTTGGGGACTGAAGCTTTCTTT. This sequence encodes CASSLAGLGTEAFF.

As concerns this clonotype: Possible read error: a much larger clone is one base away. The J gene is TRBJ2-1, the V gene TRBV7-2; 7 nucleotides match TRBD2. The CDR3 is made up of 15 amino acids. Germline V gives CDR1 SGHTA, CDR2 FQGNSA. The CDR3 region is CASSLGRRDYNEQSF. CDR3 in DNA: TGTGCCAGCAGCTTAGGTCGTAGGGACTACAATGAGCAGTCCTTC.

In DNA, the CDR3 is TGTGCCAGCAGTTTTAGGGACATAACCGGGGAGCTGTTTTTT. Protein sequence: CASSFRDITGELFF. The V and J genes are TRBV28 and TRBJ2-2; possible D gene TRBD1, 6 bases. The CDR3 length is 14 residues. Germline V gene lookup returns CDR1 MDHEN and CDR2 SYDVKM. The ends were cut back, 3 bases at V and 5 bases at J, with 10 bases in the middle.

The rearrangement links TRBV9 to TRBJ1-5, with unresolved D. V lost 0 bases to trimming and J lost 1 base, with 14 bases between them. The CDR3 covers 17 residues. Germline V gene data show CDR1 as SGDLS and CDR2 as YYNGEE. DNA of the CDR3: TGTGCCAGCAGCGTAGAACAAGTGGCGGTGAGCAATCAGCCCCAGCATTTT. This encodes CASSVEQVAVSNQPQHF.

The rearrangement links TRBV14 to TRBJ1-4, with D unclear. CDR1 and CDR2 from the germline V gene are SGHDN and FVKESK. Trimming left V 1 base short and J 0 bases short, with 6 bases between. The CDR3 spans 15 residues. CDR3 coding DNA: TGTGCCAGCAGCCAAGGGGCGTCAACTAATGAAAAACTGTTTTTT. Its protein product is CASSQGASTNEKLFF.

Points on this clonotype: This may be a read error: a much more frequent sequence differs by one nucleotide. This sequence joins TRBV7-9 and TRBJ1-4; D gene unclear. In germline, CDR1 is SEHNR, CDR2 FQNEAQ (reference sequence). The ends were cut back, 6 bases at V and 6 bases at J, with 11 bases in the middle. The CDR3 contains 13 residues. CDR3 sequence: CASRPPSDEKLFF. CDR3 sequence (DNA): TGTGCCAGCAGGCCCCCTTCGGATGAAAAACTGTTTTTT.

This clonotype was counted ten times or more. This chain links TRBV12-3 or TRBV12-4 with TRBJ2-7; 7 bases line up with TRBD2. J was trimmed by 0 bases and V by 7 bases; bases with no gene match: 3. This CDR3 comprises 13 residues. This CDR3 reads CASTGGNSYEQYF. Here the CDR3 DNA reads TGTGCCAGCACCGGGGGGAACTCCTACGAGCAGTACTTC.